This TCR beta chain originates from a study of T and B cells in COVID-19 patients. Background on the study: Of 20 active-infection patients, over 9 were critically ill with mechanical ventilation or extracorporeal membrane oxygenation.

From blood, roughly 250-550 ng of genomic DNA served as TRB template. There are 16 residues in the CDR3. The germline V gene has CDR1 SGHNT and CDR2 YENEEA. V gave up 10 bases and J gave up 7 bases; unmatched junction bases: 19. TRB rearrangements were amplified by multiplex PCR with BIOMED2 TRB-A/B primers. TCRdb itself ran the multiplex PCR reads through MiXCR, one entry per CDR3 protein. The table has some 15,000 distinct CDR3 sequences, under 30% seen once. This clonotype counts as medium-sized. V is TRBV11-3 and J is TRBJ2-1; 7 nucleotides match TRBD2. This TCR was recovered from a human donor who had recovered from COVID-19. The sample was blood. For the CDR3, the DNA is TGTGCCACCTCTTGGCTAGCGGATTCCACGCGGAATGAGCAGTTCTTC. Residues: CATSWLADSTRNEQFF. Looking up the rest from reference TRBV11-3 and TRBJ2-1 gives the full variable domain: EAGVVQSPRYKIIEKKQPVAFWCNPISGHNTLYWYLQNLGQGPELLIRYENEEAVDDSQLPKDRFSAERLKGVDSTLKIQPAELGDSAVYLCATSWLADSTRNEQFFGPGTRLTVL.